Below, one T cell receptor (beta chain) is given with its context. This record belongs to a study of siplizumab effects on memory and regulatory T cells. Germline assignment: CDR1 SGHTA and CDR2 FQGTGA. The CDR3 extends over 14 amino acids. V was cut by 8 bases and J by 2 bases, with 16 bases left in between. Repertoires were generated with immunoSEQ multiplex PCR, while TCRdb's copy carries only in-frame clones and drops some. This sample yields 85,000 to 130,000 clones, of which roughly 92% are seen a single time; about 0.62% belongs to the top ten. The V call is TRBV7-3, the J call TRBJ2-7; possibly TRBD1 for D (6 bases). The specimen sequenced was Tregs sorted from blood. The TCR originated in a human donor in good health. CDR3 coding DNA: TGTGCCAGCTTTCGAGGGGGAAATCCCTACGAGCAGTACTTC. This gives the protein CASFRGGNPYEQYF.